Sequencing of this T cell receptor (beta chain) was carried out in a study of technical replicates of blood from four donors. V was clipped by 5 bases and J by 4 bases, with 14 bases between them. CDR1 LNHDA and CDR2 SQIVND come from the germline V gene (reference sequence). The CDR3 totals 14 residues. The assay was immunoSEQ multiplex PCR, and TCRdb's table has in-frame clones only and misses some. The sample includes approximately 70,000 clones, 92% of them seen just once. The sequenced material came from T cells isolated from PBMCs. The TCR was taken from a human donor in good health. V is TRBV19 and J is TRBJ1-1; a weak D match, TRBD1 (5 bases). The CDR3 DNA reads as TGTGCCAGTAGTCTACAGACAGTTATCACTGAAGCTTTCTTT. Translating it yields CASSLQTVITEAFF.